The 21 T cell receptor beta chains below come from one sample, sequenced in a study of T cell responses to AZD1222 COVID-19 vaccine. The protocol was immunoSEQ multiplex PCR, while the TCRdb copy is restricted to in-frame clones and leaves out a portion. The data hold about 74,000 clones, with around 90% observed a single time. The specimen comprised peripheral blood, sampled 28 days after the second AZD1222 dose. These receptors were obtained from an adult who received the AZD1222 COVID-19 vaccine.

The V call is TRBV4-1, the J call TRBJ1-2, with 7 bases that match TRBD1. CDR3 length: 20 amino acids. Germline CDR1 reads MGHRA; CDR2 reads YSYEKL. V dropped 0 bases and J dropped 5; count of bases not matched to a gene: 21. The DNA for the CDR3 is TGCGCCAGCAGCCAAGAAGAAGGCTCGACAGGGATGGCTTGGGGTTATGGCTACACCTTC. Translated, it gives CASSQEEGSTGMAWGYGYTF.

This clone was seen just once. The chain uses TRBV12-3 or TRBV12-4 and TRBJ1-2; D is undetermined. The CDR3 is made up of 8 amino acids. V was trimmed by 5 bases and J by 8 bases, leaving 0 bases between them. CDR3 nucleotide sequence: TGTGCCAGCAGTGGCTACACCTTC. Translating it yields CASSGYTF.

The chain recombines TRBV11-2 with TRBJ2-7, with 7 bases fitting TRBD2. This CDR3 contains 14 residues. The V gene end was trimmed by 1 base and the J gene end by 1 base; junction bases not matched to a gene: 1. CDR1 and CDR2 (germline): SGHAT, FQNNGV. The CDR3, as DNA: TGTGCCAGCAGCTTAGCGGGGGGTTCCTACGAGCAGTACTTC. Its translation: CASSLAGGSYEQYF.

The chain carries TRBV24-1 and TRBJ2-1, with D possibly called TRBD1 or TRBD2 (6 bases each). V dropped 2 bases and J dropped 7 bases, with 14 bases sitting between them. The germline V gene has CDR1 KGHDR and CDR2 SFDVKD. This CDR3 is built from 15 residues. Here the CDR3 reads CATSDSTGALNEQFF. Here the CDR3 DNA reads TGTGCCACCAGTGATTCCACGGGGGCCTTGAATGAGCAGTTCTTC.

The chain recombines TRBV29-1 with TRBJ2-5; D is possibly TRBD1 (7 bases). V was pared by 4 bases and J by 5 bases, with 14 bases between. The V gene's germline CDR1 is SQVTM and CDR2 ANQGSEA. This CDR3 is 13 amino acids long. The CDR3 loop reads CSVAWAGGETQYF. CDR3 coding DNA: TGCAGCGTTGCCTGGGCAGGGGGGGAGACCCAGTACTTC.

The chain links TRBV12-3 or TRBV12-4 to TRBJ1-2; no reliable D call. This CDR3 is 12 amino acids long. V was trimmed by 1 base and J by 10 bases, leaving 10 bases between them. This chain's CDR3 is CASSLGTVAYTF. As DNA, the CDR3 is TGTGCCAGCAGTTTAGGGACTGTGGCCTACACCTTC.

The chain employs TRBV14 and TRBJ1-1, with a tentative D call TRBD1 (6 bases). The CDR3 is 14 residues long. CDR1 is SGHDN and CDR2 is FVKESK in the germline V gene. V lost 1 base, J lost 7 bases, and 13 bases lay in between. CDR3 sequence (DNA): TGTGCCAGCAGCCAAGTTGGGACAACTCGTGAAGCTTTCTTT. The encoded protein is CASSQVGTTREAFF.

The rearrangement links TRBV5-5 to TRBJ1-5; D is ambiguous. V lost 0 bases, J lost 7 bases, and 14 bases lay in between. The germline V gene has CDR1 SGHKS and CDR2 YYEKEE (reference sequence). This CDR3 region has 15 residues. CDR3 residues: CASSLEIAGGQPQHF. CDR3 sequence (DNA): TGTGCCAGCAGCTTGGAAATCGCAGGAGGACAGCCCCAGCATTTT.

The rearrangement joins TRBV4-2 to TRBJ2-5; 8 bases are a match to TRBD2. V shed 1 base and J 2 bases; nucleotides not matched to a gene: 9. The CDR3 is made up of 17 amino acids. Per germline, CDR1 LGHNA and CDR2 YNFKEQ. CDR3 DNA sequence: TGTGCCAGCAGCCAAGGGGGCGGTAGCGGGGTTCAAGAGACCCAGTACTTC. The encoded protein is CASSQGGGSGVQETQYF.

The rearrangement joins TRBV30 to TRBJ2-7; D not resolved. The CDR3 has 13 residues. With 0 bases removed from V and 4 bases from J, the gap between germline ends came to 10 bases. The germline gives CDR1 GTSNPN, CDR2 SVGIG (reference sequence). The CDR3 DNA follows: TGTGCCTGGAGTGTCCCCAAAGCTTACGAGCAGTACTTC. Encoded protein: CAWSVPKAYEQYF.

The J gene is TRBJ2-3, the V gene TRBV6-5; D gene unclear. The CDR3 is 12 residues long. Germline V gene lookup returns CDR1 MNHEY and CDR2 SVGAGI. Trimming removed 6 bases at V and 6 bases at J, with 10 bases between. CDR3 bases: TGTGCCAGCAGGTCAGGTGCGGATACGCAGTATTTT. Protein product: CASRSGADTQYF.

The sample holds one count of this clone. This chain joins TRBV28 and TRBJ1-4; possible D gene TRBD1, 5 bases. The CDR3 is made up of 14 amino acids. V was cut by 7 bases and J by 8 bases, with 17 bases left in between. CDR1 and CDR2 (germline): MDHEN, SYDVKM. Here the CDR3 DNA reads TGTGCCAGCACCGGGGGGAGAGGTCTCGAAAAACTGTTTTTT. Residues: CASTGGRGLEKLFF.

This clone is judged medium-sized. The CDR3, as DNA: TGTGCCAGCAGTTACTCGAGTACTCCGGGGACCGGGGAGCTGTTTTTT. Residues: CASSYSSTPGTGELFF. The V and J genes are TRBV6-5 and TRBJ2-2; D perhaps matches TRBD2 (5 bases). The CDR3 totals 16 residues. V was cut by 0 bases and J by 5 bases, with 13 bases left in between. Germline CDR1 MNHEY, CDR2 SVGAGI.

V and J are TRBV16 and TRBJ1-2, with D possibly being TRBD1 (5 bases). CDR1 KGHSY and CDR2 FQNENV come from the germline V gene. The CDR3 consists of 15 residues. V was clipped by 0 bases and J by 6 bases, with 14 bases between them. CDR3 amino acids: CASSQSGQEGNGYTF. DNA of the CDR3: TGTGCCAGCAGCCAATCAGGGCAGGAGGGGAATGGCTACACCTTC. Looking up the rest from reference TRBV16 and TRBJ1-2 gives the full variable domain: GEEVAQTPKHLVRGEGQKAKLYCAPIKGHSYVFWYQQVLKNEFKFLISFQNENVFDETGMPKERFSAKCLPNSPCSLEIQATKLEDSAVYFCASSQSGQEGNGYTFGSGTRLTVV.

The chain combines TRBV5-1 with TRBJ1-3; D is possibly TRBD1 (5 bases). Germline CDR1 SGHRS, CDR2 YFSETQ. The V end was cut by 0 bases, the J end by 1 base, with 11 bases between. The CDR3 length is 16 residues. Here the CDR3 DNA reads TGCGCCAGCAGCTTGGGGGGCAGAGTATCTGGAAACACCATATATTTT. Amino acids: CASSLGGRVSGNTIYF.

V is TRBV5-5 and J is TRBJ1-2; maybe TRBD1 (5 bases). Trimming removed 0 bases from V and 6 bases from J, with 12 bases in between. CDR1 is SGHKS, CDR2 YYEKEE, per germline (reference sequence). This CDR3 is 14 amino acids long. The CDR3 nucleotides are TGTGCCAGCAGCTTGGCCAGGGTTTCCGATGGCTACACCTTC. It codes for CASSLARVSDGYTF.

Note on this clone: Other DNA sequences in this specimen translate into the identical CDR3. V usage is TRBV18 and J usage is TRBJ1-5, with a weak D call TRBD1 (5 bases). The CDR3 covers 15 residues. CDR1 is KGHSH and CDR2 is LQKENI in the germline V gene. V lost 0 bases to trimming and J lost 3 bases, with 9 bases between them. The CDR3 DNA is TGTGCCAGCTCACCACCGGGGGGGATCAATCAGCCCCAGCATTTT. It codes for CASSPPGGINQPQHF.

The chain has TRBV23-1 and TRBJ1-5; TRBD1 matches at 10 bases. TRBV23-1 has ORF status, its function being uncertain. V gave up 4 bases and J gave up 0 bases; unmatched junction bases: 9. The CDR3 extends over 18 amino acids. CDR3 loop: CASSRGQGHGYSNQPQHF. CDR3 nucleotide sequence: TGCGCCAGCAGTCGGGGACAGGGGCATGGATATAGCAATCAGCCCCAGCATTTT.

The chain carries TRBV2 and TRBJ2-7; TRBD2 matches 15 bases. The CDR3 consists of 18 residues. CDR1 SNHLY and CDR2 FYNNEI come from the germline V gene. The V and J ends lost 3 bases and 3 bases, in that order; junction bases with no gene match: 9. The CDR3 region is CASSEILGLAGGSYEQYF. The CDR3, as DNA: TGTGCCAGCAGTGAGATTCTGGGACTAGCGGGAGGAAGCTACGAGCAGTACTTC.

This CDR3 is CAWSPGQGLQPQHF. The DNA of the CDR3 is TGTGCCTGGAGCCCGGGACAGGGGTTACAGCCCCAGCATTTT. The chain has TRBV30 and TRBJ1-5, with 10 positions matching TRBD1. CDR3 length: 14 amino acids. V shed 3 bases and J 7 bases; nucleotides not matched to a gene: 6. Per the germline V gene, CDR1 is GTSNPN and CDR2 is SVGIG (reference sequence).

The chain has TRBV21-1 and TRBJ2-3; the table's D call, TRBD1, has no DNA check behind it. TRBV21-1 is a known pseudogene. The CDR3 contains 15 residues. CDR3 protein: CASSKGTANTDTQYF. CDR3 nucleotides: TGTGCCAGCAGCAAAGGGACAGCGAACACAGATACGCAGTATTTT.